A single sample gave rise to the 2 T cell receptor beta chains below, sequenced in a study of T-cell memory formation after mild COVID-19. TCRdb ran MiXCR on the 5' RACE reads and lists one entry per CDR3 protein. This table has about 270,000 distinct CDR3 sequences, 15% appearing once. The sequenced sample was PBMCs or a T cell subset sorted from them (not recorded which). The receptors shown here come from an adult woman who had mild COVID-19 (a few samples of this study predate the infection). Cell type and time point are not known.

In its sample, this clonotype was seen a few times. The chain links TRBV6-2 or TRBV6-3 to TRBJ2-7; D might be TRBD2 (6 bases). V was pared by 6 bases and J by 1 base, with 13 bases between. The germline V gene has CDR1 MNHEY and CDR2 SVGEGT. The CDR3 contains 14 residues. The CDR3 nucleotides are TGTGCCAGCAGCGGGACTGGGATGTCCTACGAGCAGTACTTC. Amino acid sequence: CASSGTGMSYEQYF.

This clonotype has a handful of counts. This chain connects TRBV5-4 to TRBJ2-3; 9 bases map to TRBD2. CDR1 is SGHNT and CDR2 is YYREEE in the germline V gene (reference sequence). The CDR3 covers 16 residues. With 6 bases clipped from V and 0 bases from J, the junction kept 8 bases outside the gene matches. Here the CDR3 reads CASMRTSVHSTDTQYF. DNA for the CDR3: TGTGCCAGCATGCGGACTAGCGTCCATAGCACAGATACGCAGTATTTT.